A selection of T cell receptor beta chains follows, all from one sample in a study of blood T cells in healthy people across ages. TCRdb reprocessed the 5' RACE reads via MiXCR and lists one record per CDR3 protein. The sample has 1,500,000 or so distinct CDR3 sequences, around 40% seen once; the top ten hold over 3.5%. Sample: blood. These receptors originate from a young woman in good health. Each CDR3 is given with its conserved first and last residue.

CASTWTQETQYF | TRBV7-9
CSTIVPQETQYF | TRBV29-1
CASSQWEMSNEQFF | TRBV14
CASTLRGYGEQYF | TRBV28
CASSSRTGGYEQYF | TRBV18
CSARDPGNTIYF | TRBV20-1
CASSFRTDYNEQYF | TRBV9
CASSPRPGLGNEQYF | TRBV12-3/TRBV12-4
CSAAAPSGHYEQYF | TRBV20-1
CASSPSLYTEAFF | TRBV11-2
CSARLSGEALETQYF | TRBV20-1
CASSPYSGGALTATQYF | TRBV14
CASSHPTRGKDYGYTF | TRBV4-1
CASSLNGYSGAHNEQYF | TRBV11-2
CAISPDRGSYNEQFF | TRBV10-3
CSAETTLDTQYF | TRBV20-1
CASSQGTSGGVNEQFF | TRBV4-2
CSARTGLGQETQYF | TRBV20-1
CASGGADNEQFF | TRBV2
CASSYGGGLRDNEQFF | TRBV5-1
CASGQEVPEAFF | TRBV7-9
CASSHQGITGELFF | TRBV3-1
CASTNSGNTIYF | TRBV9
CASSQLAGLKTQYF | TRBV3-1
CASSCPRDSYTDTQYF | TRBV5-1
CASSLVVLAGANEQFF | TRBV5-6
CASSQDSAGHNEQFF | TRBV4-3
CASSPILKNEQFF | TRBV7-2
CSARDRGGSYNEQFF | TRBV20-1
CASSLTGMGEAFF | TRBV28
CASSIKSHQPQHF | TRBV6-5
CASSLWGLAKTFQETQYF | TRBV7-2
CASSITSGGARDEQFF | TRBV7-9
CASSLGGGTGLKGYGYTF | TRBV11-2
CASSLEMGEQFF | TRBV7-3
CASMSSTDKQYF | TRBV12-3/TRBV12-4
CASSFDPESTDTQYF | TRBV7-2
CASSGRDRGLSYNSPLHF | TRBV12-3/TRBV12-4
CASSSLTGGMSNFPTIPYNIQYF | TRBV5-1
CASSLANLAGGDEQFF | TRBV7-2
CASSQDRDAYNEQFF | TRBV4-2
CASRPGPLAGTEQFF | TRBV6-4
CASSLALWASGGLTYEQYF | TRBV7-2
CSAAPDNEQYF | TRBV29-1
CSARTGGTYTF | TRBV20-1
CASMGRGPYEQYF | TRBV27
CSVDSGGNEQYF | TRBV29-1
CASSLNSGGDSPLHF | TRBV11-3
CASSPQTGPFDGYTF | TRBV12-3/TRBV12-4
CASSPAGGMDSPLHF | TRBV4-1
CSVEDPGTDLNIQYF | TRBV29-1
CSASPGQPSSYNEQFF | TRBV20-1